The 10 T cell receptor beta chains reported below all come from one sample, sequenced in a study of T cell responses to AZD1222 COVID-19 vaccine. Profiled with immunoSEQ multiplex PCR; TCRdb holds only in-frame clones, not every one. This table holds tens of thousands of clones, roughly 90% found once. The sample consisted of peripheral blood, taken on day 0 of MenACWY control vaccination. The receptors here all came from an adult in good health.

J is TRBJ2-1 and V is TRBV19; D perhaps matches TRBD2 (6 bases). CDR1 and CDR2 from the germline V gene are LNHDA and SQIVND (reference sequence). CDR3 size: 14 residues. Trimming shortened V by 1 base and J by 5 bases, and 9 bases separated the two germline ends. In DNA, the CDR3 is TGTGCCAGTAGTATAGCGACTAGGAACAATGAGCAGTTCTTC. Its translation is CASSIATRNNEQFF.

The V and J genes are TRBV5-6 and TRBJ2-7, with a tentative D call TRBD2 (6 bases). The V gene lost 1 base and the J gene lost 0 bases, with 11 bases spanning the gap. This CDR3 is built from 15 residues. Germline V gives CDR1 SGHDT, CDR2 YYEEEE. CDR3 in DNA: TGTGCCAGCAGCTTGACTCACGGGGGCTCCTACGAGCAGTACTTC. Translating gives CASSLTHGGSYEQYF.

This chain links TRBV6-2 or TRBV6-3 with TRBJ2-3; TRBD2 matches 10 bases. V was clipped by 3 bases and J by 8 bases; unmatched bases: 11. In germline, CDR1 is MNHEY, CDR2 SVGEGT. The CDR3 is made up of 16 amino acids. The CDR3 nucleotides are TGTGCCAGCAGTTATAGGAGCGGGGGGGCCGGGTCTACGCAGTATTTT. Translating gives CASSYRSGGAGSTQYF.

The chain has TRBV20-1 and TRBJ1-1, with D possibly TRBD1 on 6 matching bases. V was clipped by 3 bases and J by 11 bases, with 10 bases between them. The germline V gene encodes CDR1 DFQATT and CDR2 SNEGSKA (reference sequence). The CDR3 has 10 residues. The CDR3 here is CSASGTFAFF. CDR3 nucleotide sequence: TGCAGTGCTAGCGGGACATTCGCTTTCTTT.

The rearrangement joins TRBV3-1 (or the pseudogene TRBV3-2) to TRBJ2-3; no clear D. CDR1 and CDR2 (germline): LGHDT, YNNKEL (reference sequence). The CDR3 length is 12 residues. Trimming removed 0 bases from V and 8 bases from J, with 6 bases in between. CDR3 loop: CASSQESVTQYF. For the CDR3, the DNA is TGTGCCAGCAGCCAAGAGTCTGTTACGCAGTATTTT.

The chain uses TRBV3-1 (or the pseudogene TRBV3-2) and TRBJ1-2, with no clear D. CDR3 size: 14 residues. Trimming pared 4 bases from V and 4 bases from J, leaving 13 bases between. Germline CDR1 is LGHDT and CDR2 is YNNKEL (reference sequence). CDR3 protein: CASSRGSASYGYTF. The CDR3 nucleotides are TGTGCCAGCAGCCGGGGTAGTGCTTCCTATGGCTACACCTTC.

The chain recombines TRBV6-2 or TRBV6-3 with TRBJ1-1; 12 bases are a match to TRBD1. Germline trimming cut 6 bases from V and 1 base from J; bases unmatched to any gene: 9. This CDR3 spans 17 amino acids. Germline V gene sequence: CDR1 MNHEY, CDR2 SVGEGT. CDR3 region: CASSPTGTGGWNTEAFF. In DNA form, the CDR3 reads TGTGCCAGCAGCCCAACCGGGACAGGGGGCTGGAACACTGAAGCTTTCTTT.

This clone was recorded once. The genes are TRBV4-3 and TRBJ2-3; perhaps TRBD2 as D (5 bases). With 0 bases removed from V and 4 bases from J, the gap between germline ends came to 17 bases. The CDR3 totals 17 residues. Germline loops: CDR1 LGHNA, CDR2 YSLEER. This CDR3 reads CASSQESPGVVSDTQYF. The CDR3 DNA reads TGCGCCAGCAGCCAAGAGTCGCCCGGGGTTGTGTCAGATACGCAGTATTTT.

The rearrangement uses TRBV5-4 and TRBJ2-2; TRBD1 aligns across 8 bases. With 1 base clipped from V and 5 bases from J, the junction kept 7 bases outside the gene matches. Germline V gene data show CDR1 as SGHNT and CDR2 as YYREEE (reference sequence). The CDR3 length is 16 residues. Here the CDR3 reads CASSLTGGGLTGELFF. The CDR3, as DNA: TGTGCCAGCAGCTTGACAGGGGGAGGCTTGACCGGGGAGCTGTTTTTT.

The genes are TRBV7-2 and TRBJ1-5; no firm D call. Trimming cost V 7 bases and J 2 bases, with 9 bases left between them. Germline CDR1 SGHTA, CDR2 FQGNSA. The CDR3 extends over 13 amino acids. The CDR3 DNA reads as TGTGCCAGCACCCTGACGGGCAATCAGCCCCAGCATTTT. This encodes CASTLTGNQPQHF.